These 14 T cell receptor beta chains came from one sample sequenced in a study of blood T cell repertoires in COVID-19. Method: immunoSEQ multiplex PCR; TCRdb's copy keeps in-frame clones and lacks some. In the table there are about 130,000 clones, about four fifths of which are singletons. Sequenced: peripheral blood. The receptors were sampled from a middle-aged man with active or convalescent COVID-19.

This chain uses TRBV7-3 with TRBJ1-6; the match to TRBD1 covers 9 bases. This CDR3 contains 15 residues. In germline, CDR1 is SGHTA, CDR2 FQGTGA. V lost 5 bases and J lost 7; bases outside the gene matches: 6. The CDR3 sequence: CASSLVGQGNSPLHF. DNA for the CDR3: TGTGCCAGCAGCCTCGTAGGACAGGGGAATTCACCCCTCCACTTT.

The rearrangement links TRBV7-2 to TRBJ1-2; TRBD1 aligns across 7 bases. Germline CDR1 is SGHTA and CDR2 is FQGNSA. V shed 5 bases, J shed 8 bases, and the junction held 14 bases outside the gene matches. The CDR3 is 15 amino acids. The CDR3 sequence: CASSPKATGSGGYTF. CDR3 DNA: TGTGCCAGCAGCCCCAAAGCGACAGGGTCCGGCGGCTACACCTTC.

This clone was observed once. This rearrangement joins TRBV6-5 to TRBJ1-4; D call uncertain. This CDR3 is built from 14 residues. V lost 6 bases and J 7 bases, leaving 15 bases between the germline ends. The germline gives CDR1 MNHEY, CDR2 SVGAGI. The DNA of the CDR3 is TGTGCCAGCAGGTCCCGGAGCGCGGGTGAAAAACTGTTTTTT. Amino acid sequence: CASRSRSAGEKLFF.

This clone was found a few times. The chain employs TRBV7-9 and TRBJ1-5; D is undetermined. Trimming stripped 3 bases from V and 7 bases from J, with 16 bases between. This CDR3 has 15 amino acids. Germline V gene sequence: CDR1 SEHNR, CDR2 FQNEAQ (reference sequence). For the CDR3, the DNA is TGTGCCAGCAGCTTGGGCGATACGGCTCAACAGCCCCAGCATTTT. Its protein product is CASSLGDTAQQPQHF.

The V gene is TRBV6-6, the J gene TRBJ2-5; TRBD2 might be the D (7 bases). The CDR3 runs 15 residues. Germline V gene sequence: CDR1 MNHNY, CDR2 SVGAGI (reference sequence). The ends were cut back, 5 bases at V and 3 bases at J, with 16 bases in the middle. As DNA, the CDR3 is TGTGCCAGCAGTGGGGGGGCTGTAGGGGAAGAGACCCAGTACTTC. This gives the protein CASSGGAVGEETQYF.

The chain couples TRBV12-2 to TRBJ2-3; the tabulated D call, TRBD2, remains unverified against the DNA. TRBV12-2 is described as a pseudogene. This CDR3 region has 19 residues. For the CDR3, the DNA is TGTGCAAGTCGCATACTCCTCCCTCGGAGCGGGGGGCCTCAAGATACGCAGTATTTT. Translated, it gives CASRILLPRSGGPQDTQYF.

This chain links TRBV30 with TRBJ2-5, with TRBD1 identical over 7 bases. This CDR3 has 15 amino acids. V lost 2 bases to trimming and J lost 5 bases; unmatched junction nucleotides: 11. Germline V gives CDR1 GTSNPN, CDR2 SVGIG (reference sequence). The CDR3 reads CAWSMGQPISETQYF. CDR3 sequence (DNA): TGTGCCTGGAGTATGGGACAGCCTATCTCGGAGACCCAGTACTTC.

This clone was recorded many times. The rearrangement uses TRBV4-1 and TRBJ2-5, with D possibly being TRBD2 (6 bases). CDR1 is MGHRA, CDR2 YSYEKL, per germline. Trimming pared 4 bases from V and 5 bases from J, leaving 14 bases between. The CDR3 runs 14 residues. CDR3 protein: CASSPRDFSETQYF. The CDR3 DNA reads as TGCGCCAGCAGCCCGAGGGACTTCTCGGAGACCCAGTACTTC.

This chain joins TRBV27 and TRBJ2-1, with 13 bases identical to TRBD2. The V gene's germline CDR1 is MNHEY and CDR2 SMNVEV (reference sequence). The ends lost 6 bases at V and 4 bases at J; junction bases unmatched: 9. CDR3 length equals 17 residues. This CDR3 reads CASRRPGLAGTYNEQFF. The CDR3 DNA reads TGTGCCAGCAGGCGGCCGGGACTAGCGGGGACGTACAATGAGCAGTTCTTC.

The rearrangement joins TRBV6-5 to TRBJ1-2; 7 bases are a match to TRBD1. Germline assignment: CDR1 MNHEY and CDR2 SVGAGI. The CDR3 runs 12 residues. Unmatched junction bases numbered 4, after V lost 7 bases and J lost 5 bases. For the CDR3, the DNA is TGTGCCAGCACCCGGGACAGATATGGCTACACCTTC. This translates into CASTRDRYGYTF.

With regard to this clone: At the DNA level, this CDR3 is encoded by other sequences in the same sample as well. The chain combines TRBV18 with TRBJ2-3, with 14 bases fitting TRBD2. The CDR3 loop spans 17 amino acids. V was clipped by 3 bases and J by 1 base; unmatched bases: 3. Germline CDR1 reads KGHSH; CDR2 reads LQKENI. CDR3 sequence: CASSPPGLAGGTDTQYF. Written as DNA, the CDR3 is TGTGCCAGCTCACCTCCGGGACTAGCGGGGGGCACAGATACGCAGTATTTT.

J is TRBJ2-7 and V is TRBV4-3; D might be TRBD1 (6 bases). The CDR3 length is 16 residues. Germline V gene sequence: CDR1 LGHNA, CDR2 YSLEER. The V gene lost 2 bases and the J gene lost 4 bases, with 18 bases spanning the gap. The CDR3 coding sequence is TGCGCCAGCAGCCAATATTTGAAGGGGGATCAGTACGAGCAGTACTTC. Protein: CASSQYLKGDQYEQYF.

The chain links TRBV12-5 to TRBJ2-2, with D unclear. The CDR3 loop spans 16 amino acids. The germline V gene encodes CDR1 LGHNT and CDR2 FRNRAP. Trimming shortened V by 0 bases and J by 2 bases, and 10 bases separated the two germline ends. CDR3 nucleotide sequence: TGTGCTAGTGGTTTGGTAATAGCAACCAACACCGGGGAGCTGTTTTTT. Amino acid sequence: CASGLVIATNTGELFF.

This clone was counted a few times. The CDR3 bases are TGTGCCAGCAGTTACACCCTTTCCGGGATTCAGGGGAACGAGCAGTACTTC. Translating it yields CASSYTLSGIQGNEQYF. V gene TRBV6-2 or TRBV6-3 combines with J gene TRBJ2-7, with D perhaps TRBD1 (6 bases). The germline V gene has CDR1 MNHEY and CDR2 SVGEGT. V was pared by 2 bases and J by 5 bases, with 22 bases between. The CDR3 runs 17 residues.